Listed below are T cell receptor beta chains from one sample, sequenced in a study of tumor-infiltrating lymphocytes in primary liver carcinoma. Each CDR3 protein gets one entry after TCRdb re-called the multiplex PCR reads with MiXCR. This sample has tens of thousands of distinct CDR3 sequences, with over 70% found just once. Sequencing was performed on liver tumor tissue from sampling region 2. The source of these receptors is a man in his forties with primary liver carcinoma and hepatitis B virus infection. The CDR3 runs from the conserved cysteine through the conserved F or W.

CDR3 | J | V
CASRPGQSYEQYF | TRBJ2-7 | TRBV7-9
CASSYAVEGTWELFF | TRBJ2-2 | TRBV6-5
CASTPRRGAIVEQHF | TRBJ2-7 | TRBV6-1
CASFSPGGANTGELFF | TRBJ2-2 | TRBV28
CSVEDSQGETQYF | TRBJ2-5 | TRBV29-1
CANSWRPAQPQHF | TRBJ1-5 | TRBV19
CASSPNGRAPLEQYF | TRBJ2-7 | TRBV13
CVSSSFYRKQGYGYTF | TRBJ1-2 | TRBV13
CASRPGQGSGELFF | TRBJ2-2 | TRBV5-4
CSAAGTILSCNEQFF | TRBJ2-1 | TRBV20-1
CASSYRDPRSYKQYF | TRBJ2-7 | TRBV6-5